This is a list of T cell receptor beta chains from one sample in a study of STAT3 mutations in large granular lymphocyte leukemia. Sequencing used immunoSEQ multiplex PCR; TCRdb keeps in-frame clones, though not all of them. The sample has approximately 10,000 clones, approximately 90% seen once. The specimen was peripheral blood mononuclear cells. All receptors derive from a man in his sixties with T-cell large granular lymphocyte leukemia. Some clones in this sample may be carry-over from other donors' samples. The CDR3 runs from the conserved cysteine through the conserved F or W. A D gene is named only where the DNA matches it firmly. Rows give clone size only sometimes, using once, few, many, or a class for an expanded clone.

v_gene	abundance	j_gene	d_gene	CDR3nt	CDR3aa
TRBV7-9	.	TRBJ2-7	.	TGTGCCAGCAGCCCAAATCTCCGAGGGGGGCGAGTTTACGAGCAGTACTTC	CASSPNLRGGRVYEQYF
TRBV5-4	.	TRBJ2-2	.	TGTGCCAGCAGCTTGCTAGGAGTGAACCCCGGGGAGCTGTTTTTT	CASSLLGVNPGELFF
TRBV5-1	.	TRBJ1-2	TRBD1	TGCGCCAGCAGCCCAGGGGCAGGGACAGTCTCCTATGGCTACACCTTC	CASSPGAGTVSYGYTF
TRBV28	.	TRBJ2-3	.	TGTGCCAGCAGTCCCCGGGACCAAACAGATACGCAGTATTTT	CASSPRDQTDTQYF
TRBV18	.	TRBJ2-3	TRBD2	TGTGCCAGCTCACCTTTGACTAGCGCGGCTACGGATACGCAGTATTTT	CASSPLTSAATDTQYF
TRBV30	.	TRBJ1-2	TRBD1	TGTGCCTGGAGTGCACCGACAGGGTTTTACCTCTATGGCTACACCTTC	CAWSAPTGFYLYGYTF
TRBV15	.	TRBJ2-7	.	TGTGCCACCAGCAGCCCCGAGCAGTACTTC	CATSSPEQYF
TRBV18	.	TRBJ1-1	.	TGTGCCAGCTCACCAACGGTAGCCAGCCTGAACACTGAAGCTTTCTTT	CASSPTVASLNTEAFF
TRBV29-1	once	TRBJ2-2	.	TGCAGCGTCCGACGGGGTGGCACCGGGGAGCTGTTTTTT	CSVRRGGTGELFF
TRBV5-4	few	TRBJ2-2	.	TGTGCCAGCAGCTTGAGGCTAGCTTCGCAATGGGCCGGGGAGCTGTTTTTT	CASSLRLASQWAGELFF
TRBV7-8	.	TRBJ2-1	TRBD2	TGTGCCAGCAGCAGGAAAGCGGGAGCAGGCGATGAGCAGTTCTTC	CASSRKAGAGDEQFF
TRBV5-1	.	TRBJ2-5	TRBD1	TGCGCCAGCAGCTCGGACAGGGACGAGACCCAGTACTTC	CASSSDRDETQYF
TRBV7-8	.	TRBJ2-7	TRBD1	TGTGCCAGCAGCTTAGGGCCCGGGACAGTAGACGACGAGCAGTACTTC	CASSLGPGTVDDEQYF
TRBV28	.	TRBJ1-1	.	TGTGCCAGCAGTTTATCTACGACCGGGCACACTGAAGCTTTCTTT	CASSLSTTGHTEAFF
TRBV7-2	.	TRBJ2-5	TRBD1	TGTGCCAGCAGCTTAGGAAACCGACAGGGGATAAAAGAGACCCAGTACTTC	CASSLGNRQGIKETQYF